This T cell receptor beta chain was found in a study of monozygotic twins with inflammatory bowel disease. Via template switching, UMIs carrying a 6-nucleotide sample barcode were introduced. For each CDR3 protein, TCRdb gives one entry from its re-call of the 5' RACE reads, without DNA. This sample's table has around 150,000 distinct CDR3 sequences. Study-level results: Diversity of TCRbeta measured by inverse Simpson was lower in IBD patients than in healthy co-twins.

This CDR3 has 16 amino acids. Germline values: CDR1 MGHDK, CDR2 SYGVNS. Regarding this clonotype: Its target is unknown.

This TCR came from a human donor with ulcerative colitis or Crohn's disease, or a healthy co-twin of an affected twin (not recorded which). The chain recombines TRBV25-1 with TRBJ1-2. Sequenced sample: blood. The CDR3 sequence: CASSEVAVGANYGYTF.